The 28 T cell receptor beta chains below were found in one sample sequenced in a study of T cell responses to AZD1222 COVID-19 vaccine. The data were produced by immunoSEQ multiplex PCR, yet TCRdb's version contains in-frame clones alone and is incomplete. This sample has more than 85,000 clones, with about 90% found just once. Material: peripheral blood, obtained on day 0 of AZD1222 vaccination. Receptor source: an adult in good health.

A single count supports this clone. The chain combines TRBV7-2 with TRBJ1-2, with unresolved D. This CDR3 region has 16 residues. The germline V gene has CDR1 SGHTA and CDR2 FQGNSA. Trimming cost V 1 base and J 4 bases, with 16 bases left between them. Here the CDR3 DNA reads TGTGCCAGCAGCTTAGTCACCACAGCAGCCCTCTATGGCTACACCTTC. Its protein is CASSLVTTAALYGYTF.

The V call is TRBV10-3, the J call TRBJ1-2; 8 nucleotides agree with TRBD1. CDR3 size: 13 residues. CDR1 and CDR2 from the germline V gene are ENHRY and SYGVKD. The J segment lost 4 bases and the V segment lost 2 bases, leaving 0 bases of the junction unmatched. CDR3 DNA sequence: TGTGCCATCAGTGAGGGACAGGGCTATGGCTACACCTTC. As protein: CAISEGQGYGYTF.

The chain uses TRBV2 and TRBJ2-1, with 7 bases fitting TRBD2. The CDR3 extends over 14 amino acids. CDR1 is SNHLY, CDR2 FYNNEI, per germline. V trimming: 9 bases; J trimming: 3 bases; junction bases outside the gene matches: 8. The DNA for the CDR3 is TGTGCCAGGGGGGGGATACAGATCTACAATGAGCAGTTCTTC. Translating gives CARGGIQIYNEQFF.

The chain combines TRBV29-1 with TRBJ1-2; the D is unclear. Trimming stripped 0 bases from V and 7 bases from J, with 15 bases between. CDR3 size: 14 residues. Per germline, CDR1 SQVTM and CDR2 ANQGSEA. As DNA, the CDR3 is TGCAGCGTTGAAGATCAGGAAGGGAGCTCTGGCTACACCTTC. This codes for CSVEDQEGSSGYTF.

This clone turned up a few times. V is TRBV14 and J is TRBJ1-5, with D tentatively TRBD1 (6 bases). The V end lost 4 bases, the J end lost 5 bases, and 9 bases lay between the germline ends. Germline V gene data show CDR1 as SGHDN and CDR2 as FVKESK. The CDR3 is 13 amino acids. CDR3 nucleotide sequence: TGTGCCAGCAGCCTTAACAGGGATCAGCCCCAGCATTTT. Translation gives CASSLNRDQPQHF.

The chain employs TRBV6-2 or TRBV6-3 and TRBJ1-6, with TRBD1 matching 11 bases. CDR1 is MNHEY and CDR2 is SVGEGT in the germline V gene. The trim removed 6 bases at V and 5 bases at J, leaving 3 bases unmatched. The CDR3 has 15 residues. CDR3 nucleotides: TGTGCCAGCAGCGGACAGGGGGCGAATAATTCACCCCTCCACTTT. Protein sequence: CASSGQGANNSPLHF.

The chain uses TRBV27 and TRBJ2-2, with 8 bases matching TRBD1. V lost 6 bases to trimming and J lost 5 bases; unmatched junction nucleotides: 5. The CDR3 is 14 amino acids. Germline-derived CDR1 and CDR2 are MNHEY and SMNVEV (reference sequence). CDR3 nucleotides: TGTGCCAGCAGCATCGACAGGGGAACCGGGGAGCTGTTTTTT. Protein: CASSIDRGTGELFF.

This chain joins TRBV11-2 and TRBJ1-3; TRBD1 is a possible D gene (6 bases). This CDR3 comprises 17 residues. V lost 5 bases and J 0 bases, leaving 17 bases between the germline ends. CDR1 and CDR2 from the germline V gene are SGHAT and FQNNGV. CDR3 sequence (DNA): TGTGCCAGCAGCCCCACCCCCGCCAGGGGCTCTGGAAACACCATATATTTT. Amino acid sequence: CASSPTPARGSGNTIYF.

The J gene is TRBJ2-2, the V gene TRBV12-3 or TRBV12-4, with TRBD1 as a possible D gene (5 bases). Trimming took off 10 bases at V and 4 bases at J, with 7 bases between the two ends. This CDR3 region has 11 residues. CDR3 in amino acids: CATQGTGELFF. CDR3 nucleotide sequence: TGTGCCACGCAGGGCACCGGGGAGCTGTTTTTT.

The rearrangement uses TRBV30 and TRBJ2-1, with a weak D call TRBD2 (6 bases). Germline V gene lookup returns CDR1 GTSNPN and CDR2 SVGIG (reference sequence). The V end lost 2 bases, the J end lost 9 bases, and 17 bases lay between the germline ends. The CDR3 is 14 amino acids. Here the CDR3 DNA reads TGTGCCTGGAGTCCGATACGGGCCGGGGGTGAGCAGTTCTTC. This sequence encodes CAWSPIRAGGEQFF. Using reference TRBV30 and TRBJ2-1 for the parts outside the CDR3, the full variable domain is SQTIHQWPATLVQPVGSPLSLECTVEGTSNPNLYWYRQAAGRGLQLLFYSVGIGQISSEVPQNLSASRPQDRQFILSSKKLLLSDSGFYLCAWSPIRAGGEQFFGPGTRLTVL.

Turning to this clone: This specimen includes other DNA sequences encoding the same CDR3. The rearrangement links TRBV27 to TRBJ1-6; D is uncertain. CDR1 is MNHEY, CDR2 SMNVEV, per germline (reference sequence). Trimming shortened V by 2 bases and J by 8 bases, and 7 bases separated the two germline ends. The CDR3 has 13 amino acids. The CDR3 nucleotides are TGTGCCAGCAGTTTACGGGATTATTCACCCCTCCACTTT. Its protein product is CASSLRDYSPLHF.

This clone has only one observation. The chain carries TRBV11-3 and TRBJ2-1, with 12 bases matching TRBD2. CDR1 and CDR2 (germline): SGHNT, YENEEA. The trim removed 4 bases at V and 8 bases at J, leaving 6 bases unmatched. The CDR3 runs to 15 residues. The CDR3 protein is CASSSASGGAYEQFF. The CDR3 region has the DNA TGTGCCAGCAGCTCGGCTAGCGGGGGGGCTTATGAGCAGTTCTTC. Drawing the rest from reference TRBV11-3 and TRBJ2-1, the complete variable domain is EAGVVQSPRYKIIEKKQPVAFWCNPISGHNTLYWYLQNLGQGPELLIRYENEEAVDDSQLPKDRFSAERLKGVDSTLKIQPAELGDSAVYLCASSSASGGAYEQFFGPGTRLTVL.

In this sample, this clone turned up once. This chain joins TRBV5-4 and TRBJ1-1; 9 bases map to TRBD1. Germline CDR1 reads SGHNT; CDR2 reads YYREEE (reference sequence). V lost 3 bases to trimming and J lost 6 bases; unmatched junction nucleotides: 6. The CDR3 sequence is 14 residues long. CDR3 DNA: TGTGCCAGCAGCTGGACAGGGGCGGTCTCTGAAGCTTTCTTT. This translates into CASSWTGAVSEAFF.

This rearrangement joins TRBV19 to TRBJ1-4; the D gene is possibly TRBD1 (5 bases). CDR3 size: 16 residues. V gave up 3 bases and J gave up 2 bases, with 13 bases separating them. Germline V gives CDR1 LNHDA, CDR2 SQIVND (reference sequence). In DNA, the CDR3 is TGTGCCAGTAGTATTTTGGATGGGGGTACTAATGAAAAACTGTTTTTT. Its translation is CASSILDGGTNEKLFF.

This chain links TRBV4-2 with TRBJ2-7; D uncertain. Trimming stripped 5 bases from V and 3 bases from J, with 5 bases between. The CDR3 length is 11 residues. CDR1 LGHNA and CDR2 YNFKEQ come from the germline V gene. CDR3 region: CASSDNYEQYF. The CDR3, as DNA: TGTGCCAGCAGCGACAACTACGAGCAGTACTTC.

The chain recombines TRBV7-6 with TRBJ2-1, with 7 bases identical to TRBD1. The CDR3 extends over 12 amino acids. The germline CDR1 and CDR2 sequences are SGHVS and FNYEAQ. V lost 6 bases and J lost 12; bases outside the gene matches: 8. Here the CDR3 DNA reads TGTGCCAGCAGTACTACCTCAGGGGGGCAGTTCTTC. Translated: CASSTTSGGQFF. The whole variable domain, filled in from reference TRBV7-6 and TRBJ2-1, reads GAGVSQSPRYKVTKRGQDVALRCDPISGHVSLYWYRQALGQGPEFLTYFNYEAQQDKSGLPNDRFSAERPEGSISTLTIQRTEQRDSAMYRCASSTTSGGQFFGPGTRLTVL.

V is TRBV7-8 and J is TRBJ1-4, with TRBD1 identical over 8 bases. Germline CDR1 and CDR2: SGHVS and FQNEAQ. Trimming at V came to 6 bases and at J to 8 bases, leaving 2 bases not matched to a gene. The length of the CDR3 is 12 residues. In DNA form, the CDR3 reads TGTGCCAGCAGAGGACAGGGCGAAAAACTGTTTTTT. Its translation: CASRGQGEKLFF.

The chain is built from TRBV5-1 and TRBJ2-7; perhaps TRBD1 as D (6 bases). From germline, CDR1 is SGHRS and CDR2 YFSETQ. Deletions cut 1 base from V and 2 bases from J, with 16 bases between. CDR3 length equals 16 residues. Here the CDR3 reads CASSLRSFEGAYEQYF. For the CDR3, the DNA is TGCGCCAGCAGCTTGCGGTCGTTCGAGGGGGCCTACGAGCAGTACTTC. The full variable domain, with the rest looked up from reference TRBV5-1 and TRBJ2-7, is KAGVTQTPRYLIKTRGQQVTLSCSPISGHRSVSWYQQTPGQGLQFLFEYFSETQRNKGNFPGRFSGRQFSNSRSEMNVSTLELGDSALYLCASSLRSFEGAYEQYFGPGTRLTVT.

This clone was detected ten times or more. This chain links TRBV6-5 with TRBJ2-7; no reliable D call. The length of the CDR3 is 13 residues. Germline V gene data show CDR1 as MNHEY and CDR2 as SVGAGI. V lost 6 bases to trimming and J lost 1 base, with 10 bases between them. The CDR3 region is CASRQSRSYEQYF. CDR3 DNA sequence: TGTGCCAGCAGACAGAGCCGGTCCTACGAGCAGTACTTC.

The chain combines TRBV6-2 or TRBV6-3 with TRBJ1-2; no clear D. V lost 5 bases, J lost 8 bases, and 15 bases lay in between. CDR3 length: 13 residues. Per germline, CDR1 MNHEY and CDR2 SVGEGT. CDR3 nucleotide sequence: TGTGCCAGCAGTATTCGGCCAATTGGGGGCTACACCTTC. Protein: CASSIRPIGGYTF.

This chain joins TRBV23-1 and TRBJ1-2; 7 bases align to TRBD1. TRBV23-1 is reported as an ORF; its role is uncertain. Losses at the gene ends were 4 bases for V and 4 bases for J; bases not matched to a gene: 9. The CDR3 consists of 15 residues. The CDR3 protein is CASSPPRDSGYGYTF. CDR3 DNA sequence: TGCGCCAGCAGTCCCCCCCGGGACAGCGGCTATGGCTACACCTTC.

This chain joins TRBV28 and TRBJ2-7; D may be TRBD1 (6 bases). The length of the CDR3 is 13 residues. Germline V gives CDR1 MDHEN, CDR2 SYDVKM. V gave up 6 bases and J gave up 5 bases, with 14 bases separating them. The CDR3 region has the DNA TGTGCCAGCAGATTACAGGGTTTCAACGAGCAGTACTTC. Translating it yields CASRLQGFNEQYF. Filled out from reference TRBV28 and TRBJ2-7, the complete variable domain reads DVKVTQSSRYLVKRTGEKVFLECVQDMDHENMFWYRQDPGLGLRLIYFSYDVKMKEKGDIPEGYSVSREKKERFSLILESASTNQTSMYLCASRLQGFNEQYFGPGTRLTVT.

The V and J genes are TRBV5-1 and TRBJ1-6; possibly TRBD1 for D (5 bases). The CDR3 totals 16 residues. Germline V gene data show CDR1 as SGHRS and CDR2 as YFSETQ. Trimming removed 1 base at V and 10 bases at J, with 18 bases between. CDR3 sequence reads: CASSLSGRVRGSPLHF. DNA of the CDR3: TGCGCCAGCAGCTTGTCGGGGCGGGTGAGGGGCTCACCCCTCCACTTT.

V and J are TRBV7-8 and TRBJ2-1; D gene ambiguous. V was trimmed by 7 bases and J by 5 bases, leaving 12 bases between them. There are 13 residues in the CDR3. Germline V gene data show CDR1 as SGHVS and CDR2 as FQNEAQ. The CDR3 is CASNLGRHNEQFF. CDR3 DNA sequence: TGTGCCAGCAACCTGGGCCGCCACAATGAGCAGTTCTTC.

The chain joins TRBV5-1 to TRBJ1-1; TRBD1 aligns across 9 bases. The CDR3 runs 17 residues. The junction had 14 bases not matched to a gene; V was cut back by 4 bases and J by 4 bases. Germline V CDR1 and CDR2: SGHRS, YFSETQ. The CDR3 DNA sequence: TGCGCCAGCAGCATGGGACCCGTGGGACAGGGTAGCACTGAAGCTTTCTTT. It codes for CASSMGPVGQGSTEAFF.

This chain joins TRBV30 and TRBJ2-3; TRBD2 agrees at 9 bases. CDR1 and CDR2 (germline): GTSNPN, SVGIG (reference sequence). CDR3 length: 16 amino acids. The J segment lost 3 bases and the V segment lost 0 bases, leaving 7 bases of the junction unmatched. For the CDR3, the DNA is TGTGCCTGGAGTGTTGGTAGCGGGGGTTCTACAGATACGCAGTATTTT. Protein product: CAWSVGSGGSTDTQYF.

This clone was recorded once. The rearrangement joins TRBV30 to TRBJ2-7, with D unclear. This CDR3 spans 15 amino acids. Trimming took 2 bases from V and 0 from J, leaving 14 bases between them. The germline CDR1 and CDR2 sequences are GTSNPN and SVGIG (reference sequence). The CDR3: CAWSFGRQNSYEQYF. CDR3 DNA sequence: TGTGCCTGGAGTTTTGGCAGACAAAACTCCTACGAGCAGTACTTC.

This chain links TRBV4-3 with TRBJ1-2; D is unresolved. Trimming left V 0 bases short and J 4 bases short, with 12 bases between. The CDR3 length is 15 residues. Germline loops: CDR1 LGHNA, CDR2 YSLEER. CDR3 sequence (DNA): TGCGCCAGCAGCCAAGACCAGACCGAATTCTATGGCTACACCTTC. It translates to CASSQDQTEFYGYTF.